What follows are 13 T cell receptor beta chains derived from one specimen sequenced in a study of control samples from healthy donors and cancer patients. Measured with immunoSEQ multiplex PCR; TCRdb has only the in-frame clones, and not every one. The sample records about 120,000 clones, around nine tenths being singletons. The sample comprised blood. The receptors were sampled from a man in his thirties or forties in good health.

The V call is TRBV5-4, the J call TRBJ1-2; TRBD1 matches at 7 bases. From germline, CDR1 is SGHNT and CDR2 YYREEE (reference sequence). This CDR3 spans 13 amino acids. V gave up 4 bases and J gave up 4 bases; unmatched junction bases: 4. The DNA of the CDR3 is TGTGCCAGCAGCCGCGGACAGGTCTATGGCTACACCTTC. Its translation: CASSRGQVYGYTF.

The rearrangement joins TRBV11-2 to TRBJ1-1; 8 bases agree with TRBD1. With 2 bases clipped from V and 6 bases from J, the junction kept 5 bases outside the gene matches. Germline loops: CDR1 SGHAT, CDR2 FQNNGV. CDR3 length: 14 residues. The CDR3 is CASSLLRTGPEAFF. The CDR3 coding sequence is TGTGCCAGCAGCTTACTAAGGACAGGGCCTGAAGCTTTCTTT.

The CDR3 is CASPTSSGANVLTF. The DNA for the CDR3 is TGTGCCAGCCCCACGTCCTCTGGGGCCAACGTCCTGACTTTC. The chain uses TRBV7-9 and TRBJ2-6; D is unclear. Germline V gene sequence: CDR1 SEHNR, CDR2 FQNEAQ (reference sequence). Trimming cost V 8 bases and J 0 bases, with 8 bases left between them. This CDR3 comprises 14 residues.

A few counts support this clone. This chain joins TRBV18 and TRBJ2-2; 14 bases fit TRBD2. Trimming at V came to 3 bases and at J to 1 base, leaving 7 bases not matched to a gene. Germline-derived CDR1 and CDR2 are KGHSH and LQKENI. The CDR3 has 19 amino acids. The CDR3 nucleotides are TGTGCCAGCTCACCCCCACGACTAGCGGGGGGGAGGAACACCGGGGAGCTGTTTTTT. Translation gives CASSPPRLAGGRNTGELFF.

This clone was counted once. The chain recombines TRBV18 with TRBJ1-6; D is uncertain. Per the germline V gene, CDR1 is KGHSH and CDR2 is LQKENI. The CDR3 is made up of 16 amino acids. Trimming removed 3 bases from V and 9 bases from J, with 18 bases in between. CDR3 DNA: TGTGCCAGCTCACCGCTAGGTTTGGAATCAGGTTCACCCCTCCACTTT. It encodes CASSPLGLESGSPLHF.

DNA of the CDR3: TGCAGTGCTAGTAGGGATGGGGGGCGTCATGGCTACACCTTC. Translated: CSASRDGGRHGYTF. This chain links TRBV20-1 with TRBJ1-2; possibly TRBD1 for D (6 bases). This CDR3 is built from 14 residues. V gave up 3 bases and J gave up 6 bases, with 17 bases separating them. Looked up from germline, CDR1 is DFQATT and CDR2 is SNEGSKA (reference sequence).

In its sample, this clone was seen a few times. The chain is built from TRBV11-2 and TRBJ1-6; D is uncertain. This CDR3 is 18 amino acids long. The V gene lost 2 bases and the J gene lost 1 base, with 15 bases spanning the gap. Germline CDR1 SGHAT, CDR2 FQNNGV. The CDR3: CASSLSPPGLSYNSPLHF. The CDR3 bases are TGTGCCAGCAGCTTAAGTCCTCCCGGGCTATCCTATAATTCACCCCTCCACTTT.

The CDR3 DNA is TGTGCCAGCAGCCGCACAGACAGGGGCCCTGGTCGGGAAGAGACCCAGTACTTC. Amino acids: CASSRTDRGPGREETQYF. V usage is TRBV7-6 and J usage is TRBJ2-5; the match to TRBD1 covers 8 bases. The ends lost 5 bases at V and 3 bases at J; junction bases unmatched: 17. Per germline, CDR1 SGHVS and CDR2 FNYEAQ. This CDR3 comprises 18 residues.

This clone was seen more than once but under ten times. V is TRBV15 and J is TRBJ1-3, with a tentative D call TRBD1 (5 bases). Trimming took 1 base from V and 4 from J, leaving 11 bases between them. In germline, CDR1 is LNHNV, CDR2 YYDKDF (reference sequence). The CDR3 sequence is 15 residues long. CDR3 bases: TGTGCCACCAGCAGAGCCGGGGGTATGGGAAACACCATATATTTT. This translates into CATSRAGGMGNTIYF. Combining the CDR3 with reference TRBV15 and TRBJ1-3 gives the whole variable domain DAMVIQNPRYQVTQFGKPVTLSCSQTLNHNVMYWYQQKSSQAPKLLFHYYDKDFNNEADTPDNFQSRRPNTSFCFLDIRSPGLGDTAMYLCATSRAGGMGNTIYFGEGSWLTVV.

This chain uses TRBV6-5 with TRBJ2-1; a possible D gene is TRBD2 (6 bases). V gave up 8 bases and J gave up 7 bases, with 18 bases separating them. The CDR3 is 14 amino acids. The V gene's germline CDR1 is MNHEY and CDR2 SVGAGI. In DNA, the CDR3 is TGTGCCAGCCGCGGGACGGCAACGGGGAATGAGCAGTTCTTC. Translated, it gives CASRGTATGNEQFF.

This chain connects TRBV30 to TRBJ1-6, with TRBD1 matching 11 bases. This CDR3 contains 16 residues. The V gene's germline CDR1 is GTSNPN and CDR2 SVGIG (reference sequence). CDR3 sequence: CGSRDRGFSYNSPLHF. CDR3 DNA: TGTGGTTCCCGGGACAGGGGGTTTTCCTATAATTCACCCCTCCACTTT.

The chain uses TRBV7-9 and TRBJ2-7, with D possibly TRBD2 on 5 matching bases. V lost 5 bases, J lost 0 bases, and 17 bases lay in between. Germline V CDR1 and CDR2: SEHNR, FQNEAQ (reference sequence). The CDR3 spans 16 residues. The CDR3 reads CASSLFEGRTSYEQYF. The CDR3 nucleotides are TGTGCCAGCAGCCTCTTTGAGGGCAGGACCTCCTACGAGCAGTACTTC.

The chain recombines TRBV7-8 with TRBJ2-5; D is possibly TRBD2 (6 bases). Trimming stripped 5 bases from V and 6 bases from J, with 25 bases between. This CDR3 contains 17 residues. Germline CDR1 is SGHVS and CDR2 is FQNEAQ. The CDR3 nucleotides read TGTGCCAGCAGCCTTCGAGGAGGGGCGCGGGGACTGCAGACCCAGTACTTC. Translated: CASSLRGGARGLQTQYF.